Following are 29 T cell receptor beta chains from one sample sequenced in a study of blood T cell repertoires in COVID-19. Data came from immunoSEQ multiplex PCR; TCRdb stores just in-frame clones and leaves some out. The sample consists of approximately 480,000 clones, 75% to 90% of them appearing once. What was sequenced was PBMCs or T cells enriched from blood (not recorded which). The source of these receptors is a woman aged 18-29 years who had recovered from COVID-19.

The chain has TRBV5-1 and TRBJ2-2; perhaps TRBD2 as D (5 bases). The CDR3 is 15 residues long. Per the germline V gene, CDR1 is SGHRS and CDR2 is YFSETQ. The V end lost 9 bases, the J end lost 5 bases, and 20 bases lay between the germline ends. CDR3 coding DNA: TGCGCCACCTCGTTTTTGGGGTGGAGGACCGGGGAGCTGTTTTTT. Encoded protein: CATSFLGWRTGELFF.

The chain combines TRBV27 with TRBJ1-2, with D possibly being TRBD1 (6 bases). Deletions cut 6 bases from V and 2 bases from J, with 7 bases between. CDR3 length equals 12 residues. CDR1 is MNHEY and CDR2 is SMNVEV in the germline V gene (reference sequence). CDR3 nucleotide sequence: TGTGCCAGCAGAGGACAGAACTATGGCTACACCTTC. It specifies CASRGQNYGYTF.

The chain links TRBV7-2 to TRBJ2-1, with a possible D match to TRBD1 (6 bases). CDR3 length: 16 residues. CDR1 SGHTA and CDR2 FQGNSA come from the germline V gene. V was cut by 2 bases and J by 6 bases, with 17 bases left in between. The CDR3 DNA sequence: TGTGCCAGCAGCTTACTAGGGACAAACCCCCCCAATGAGCAGTTCTTC. Translation gives CASSLLGTNPPNEQFF.

The chain joins TRBV7-9 to TRBJ2-1, with 8 positions matching TRBD2. V gave up 3 bases and J gave up 6 bases; unmatched junction bases: 10. The CDR3 length is 16 residues. Germline loops: CDR1 SEHNR, CDR2 FQNEAQ (reference sequence). This chain's CDR3 is CASSFPPGGAGNEQFF. CDR3 DNA: TGTGCCAGCAGCTTCCCCCCCGGGGGGGCCGGCAATGAGCAGTTCTTC.

The chain recombines TRBV6-1 with TRBJ1-5; D is unclear. Germline V gene data show CDR1 as MNHNS and CDR2 as SASEGT. This CDR3 has 16 amino acids. V lost 3 bases and J 6 bases, leaving 18 bases between the germline ends. In nucleotides, the CDR3 is TGTGCCAGCAGTGAGCGGGATCCAGGTTGGGGTCAGCCCCAGCATTTT. This encodes CASSERDPGWGQPQHF.

This sequence joins TRBV6-5 and TRBJ2-7; D is ambiguous. V dropped 2 bases and J dropped 3 bases, with 2 bases sitting between them. This CDR3 is 11 amino acids long. Germline V gene data show CDR1 as MNHEY and CDR2 as SVGAGI. CDR3 sequence: CASSYHYEQYF. Here the CDR3 DNA reads TGTGCCAGCAGTTACCACTACGAGCAGTACTTC.

The V gene is TRBV6-5, the J gene TRBJ1-3, with TRBD1 matching 7 bases. The germline CDR1 and CDR2 sequences are MNHEY and SVGAGI. V lost 8 bases, J lost 7 bases, and 5 bases stayed unmatched. The CDR3 loop spans 12 amino acids. The CDR3 here is CASRTGDNTIYF. The CDR3 DNA reads as TGTGCCAGCCGTACAGGGGACAACACCATATATTTT.

The chain carries TRBV27 and TRBJ2-7, with D perhaps TRBD1 (6 bases). CDR1 MNHEY and CDR2 SMNVEV come from the germline V gene (reference sequence). This CDR3 region has 16 residues. The V end lost 6 bases, the J end lost 5 bases, and 23 bases lay between the germline ends. The chain's CDR3 is CASSPRGQGSDDEQYF. The DNA for the CDR3 is TGTGCCAGCAGCCCGAGGGGCCAGGGGTCCGATGACGAGCAGTACTTC.

The gene calls are TRBV30 and TRBJ2-2; 11 bases are a match to TRBD1. Germline trimming cut 6 bases from V and 5 bases from J; bases unmatched to any gene: 8. The CDR3 has 15 residues. The germline V gene has CDR1 GTSNPN and CDR2 SVGIG (reference sequence). The DNA of the CDR3 is TGTGCCTGTCGACCCGGGACAGGGGGTACCGGGGAGCTGTTTTTT. This codes for CACRPGTGGTGELFF.

J is TRBJ2-7 and V is TRBV6-6, with TRBD2 matching 7 bases. The CDR3 is 16 residues long. After removal of 5 bases from V and 2 bases from J, the junction contained 12 bases not matched to a gene. CDR1 is MNHNY, CDR2 SVGAGI, per germline (reference sequence). The CDR3 bases are TGTGCCAGCAGTAAGCCCCGGGGTAGCGGGCCCTACGAGCAGTACTTC. Its translation: CASSKPRGSGPYEQYF.

The chain joins TRBV20-1 to TRBJ1-1, with a weak D call TRBD1 (5 bases). The germline V gene encodes CDR1 DFQATT and CDR2 SNEGSKA (reference sequence). Trimming stripped 3 bases from V and 4 bases from J, with 21 bases between. This CDR3 region has 16 residues. The CDR3 DNA reads as TGCAGTGCTAGTAACTGGGCTCCGGGGGGAGTCACTGAAGCTTTCTTT. Protein product: CSASNWAPGGVTEAFF.

V is TRBV15 and J is TRBJ1-3, with TRBD1 as a possible D gene (5 bases). This CDR3 has 15 residues. Trimming removed 0 bases at V and 4 bases at J, with 10 bases between. Germline V gene data show CDR1 as LNHNV and CDR2 as YYDKDF (reference sequence). DNA for the CDR3: TGTGCCACCAGCAGAGAGCGGGACTGGGGAAACACCATATATTTT. Translation: CATSRERDWGNTIYF.

The gene calls are TRBV28 and TRBJ2-7; 12 nucleotides align to TRBD2. This CDR3 contains 16 residues. V trimming: 4 bases; J trimming: 3 bases; junction bases outside the gene matches: 7. Germline assignment: CDR1 MDHEN and CDR2 SYDVKM. Here the CDR3 DNA reads TGTGCCAGCAGTTGGGAGGGACTAGCGGGCTTCTACGAGCAGTACTTC. This codes for CASSWEGLAGFYEQYF. Drawing the rest from reference TRBV28 and TRBJ2-7, the complete variable domain is DVKVTQSSRYLVKRTGEKVFLECVQDMDHENMFWYRQDPGLGLRLIYFSYDVKMKEKGDIPEGYSVSREKKERFSLILESASTNQTSMYLCASSWEGLAGFYEQYFGPGTRLTVT.

The chain is built from TRBV19 and TRBJ1-2, with D uncertain. V lost 7 bases, J lost 3 bases, and 12 bases lay in between. CDR3 size: 13 residues. Per germline, CDR1 LNHDA and CDR2 SQIVND (reference sequence). In DNA form, the CDR3 reads TGTGCCAGTACCCCTCCTCGGTACTATGGCTACACCTTC. It yields the protein CASTPPRYYGYTF.

The V gene is TRBV19, the J gene TRBJ2-5; TRBD2 matches at 7 bases. V lost 9 bases, J lost 9 bases, and 19 bases stayed unmatched. The CDR3 is made up of 15 amino acids. Germline values: CDR1 LNHDA, CDR2 SQIVND (reference sequence). The CDR3 coding sequence is TGTGCCAGCGCCCCCTCTAACGGGGGGTCCCGGGCCCAGTACTTC. It specifies CASAPSNGGSRAQYF.

V usage is TRBV9 and J usage is TRBJ2-2, with no clear D. Germline CDR1 and CDR2: SGDLS and YYNGEE. V dropped 0 bases and J dropped 4 bases, with 7 bases sitting between them. This CDR3 is built from 14 residues. For the CDR3, the DNA is TGTGCCAGCAGCGTAGAAGCCGCCACCGGGGAGCTGTTTTTT. This translates into CASSVEAATGELFF.

The genes are TRBV24-1 and TRBJ2-7; 10 nucleotides align to TRBD1. The V segment lost 4 bases and the J segment 6 bases; nucleotides outside the gene matches: 5. CDR1 is KGHDR, CDR2 SFDVKD, per germline. The CDR3 is 14 residues long. The CDR3 DNA sequence: TGTGCCACCAGTGAACCAGGACAGGGGGGCGAGCAGTACTTC. It codes for CATSEPGQGGEQYF.

The V gene is TRBV2, the J gene TRBJ1-3, with unresolved D. Germline V gives CDR1 SNHLY, CDR2 FYNNEI. The CDR3 extends over 15 amino acids. V lost 3 bases and J 0 bases, leaving 9 bases between the germline ends. This CDR3 reads CASSDPRHSGNTIYF. The DNA for the CDR3 is TGTGCCAGCAGTGATCCGAGACACTCTGGAAACACCATATATTTT. The full variable domain, in which reference TRBV2 and TRBJ1-3 provide the parts outside the CDR3, is EPEVTQTPSHQVTQMGQEVILRCVPISNHLYFYWYRQILGQKVEFLVSFYNNEISEKSEIFDDQFSVERPDGSNFTLKIRSTKLEDSAMYFCASSDPRHSGNTIYFGEGSWLTVV.

The chain links TRBV20-1 to TRBJ2-7; tentative D call: TRBD2 (5 bases). The V end lost 3 bases, the J end lost 5 bases, and 14 bases lay between the germline ends. The germline V gene has CDR1 DFQATT and CDR2 SNEGSKA (reference sequence). CDR3 length equals 13 residues. The CDR3 DNA is TGCAGTGCTAGTGTAGGGAGAGTTGACGAGCAGTACTTC. This sequence encodes CSASVGRVDEQYF.

This clone appeared once. The chain employs TRBV5-5 and TRBJ1-1; D not resolved. The V gene lost 0 bases and the J gene lost 5 bases, with 11 bases spanning the gap. CDR1 SGHKS and CDR2 YYEKEE come from the germline V gene (reference sequence). This CDR3 region has 14 residues. This CDR3 reads CASSLDAGSTEAFF. CDR3 coding DNA: TGTGCCAGCAGCTTGGACGCCGGGAGTACTGAAGCTTTCTTT.

V and J are TRBV18 and TRBJ2-5; maybe TRBD2 (6 bases). The CDR3 loop spans 16 amino acids. V was clipped by 4 bases and J by 0 bases, with 15 bases between them. Germline V gene data show CDR1 as KGHSH and CDR2 as LQKENI. Here the CDR3 reads CASSRGLWPYQETQYF. The CDR3 DNA follows: TGTGCCAGCTCACGGGGACTTTGGCCCTACCAAGAGACCCAGTACTTC.

In regard to this clone: At one boundary the junction diverges from the germline segment, which might be a read error. The CDR3 sequence: CSAPPGVF. CDR3 coding DNA: TGCAGTGCCCCCCCCGGGGTATTC. This chain joins TRBV20-1 and TRBJ1-2, with D unclear. The CDR3 is made up of 8 amino acids. The V gene's germline CDR1 is DFQATT and CDR2 SNEGSKA (reference sequence).

The rearrangement links TRBV3-1 (or the pseudogene TRBV3-2) to TRBJ2-5; D perhaps matches TRBD1 (7 bases). Germline V CDR1 and CDR2: LGHDT, YNNKEL (reference sequence). This CDR3 has 15 amino acids. Trimming cost V 5 bases and J 5 bases, with 18 bases left between them. The CDR3 DNA follows: TGTGCCAGCAGCAGAGGGACTTCAGGGGGGGAGACCCAGTACTTC. Translation: CASSRGTSGGETQYF.

J is TRBJ1-1 and V is TRBV9; 10 positions agree with TRBD1. The germline CDR1 and CDR2 sequences are SGDLS and YYNGEE. Losses at the gene ends were 8 bases for V and 0 bases for J; bases not matched to a gene: 1. The CDR3 has 13 residues. The CDR3 bases are TGTGCCAGTGGGACAGGGGTGAACACTGAAGCTTTCTTT. Its translation is CASGTGVNTEAFF.

The chain combines TRBV18 with TRBJ1-2; 8 positions agree with TRBD1. This CDR3 region has 14 residues. Germline V gives CDR1 KGHSH, CDR2 LQKENI. The ends lost 3 bases at V and 8 bases at J; junction bases unmatched: 8. The CDR3 DNA reads TGTGCCAGCTCACCGGGACAGGCAAGCAACGGCTACACCTTC. The encoded protein is CASSPGQASNGYTF.

V and J are TRBV6-5 and TRBJ1-5, with D perhaps TRBD1 (6 bases). This CDR3 region has 12 residues. Looked up from germline, CDR1 is MNHEY and CDR2 is SVGAGI. Trimming removed 10 bases from V and 2 bases from J, with 9 bases in between. In DNA form, the CDR3 reads TGTGCCACGGGACACGGCAATCAGCCCCAGCATTTT. This codes for CATGHGNQPQHF.

The chain joins TRBV5-1 to TRBJ2-7, with 8 nucleotides matching TRBD1. The V segment lost 0 bases and the J segment 6 bases; nucleotides outside the gene matches: 8. Germline V gene sequence: CDR1 SGHRS, CDR2 YFSETQ. CDR3 length: 15 amino acids. Written as DNA, the CDR3 is TGCGCCAGCAGCTTGGAAGGACAGGGCGACCTCGAGCAGTACTTC. It yields the protein CASSLEGQGDLEQYF.

This clone showed up just once. The chain has TRBV2 and TRBJ1-1; 8 bases line up with TRBD1. The V gene's germline CDR1 is SNHLY and CDR2 FYNNEI. This CDR3 spans 14 amino acids. V lost 5 bases to trimming and J lost 5 bases; unmatched junction nucleotides: 7. The CDR3 nucleotides read TGTGCCAGCAGTAGACAGGGGTTGGGGACTGAAGCTTTCTTT. Encoded protein: CASSRQGLGTEAFF.

The gene calls are TRBV3-1 (or the pseudogene TRBV3-2) and TRBJ2-3, with D maybe TRBD2 (5 bases). Germline lookup yields CDR1 LGHDT and CDR2 YNNKEL (reference sequence). V lost 5 bases to trimming and J lost 2 bases, with 11 bases between them. The CDR3 covers 14 residues. CDR3 nucleotide sequence: TGTGCCAGCAGCAATAGCGCTGACACAGATACGCAGTATTTT. Translation: CASSNSADTDTQYF.